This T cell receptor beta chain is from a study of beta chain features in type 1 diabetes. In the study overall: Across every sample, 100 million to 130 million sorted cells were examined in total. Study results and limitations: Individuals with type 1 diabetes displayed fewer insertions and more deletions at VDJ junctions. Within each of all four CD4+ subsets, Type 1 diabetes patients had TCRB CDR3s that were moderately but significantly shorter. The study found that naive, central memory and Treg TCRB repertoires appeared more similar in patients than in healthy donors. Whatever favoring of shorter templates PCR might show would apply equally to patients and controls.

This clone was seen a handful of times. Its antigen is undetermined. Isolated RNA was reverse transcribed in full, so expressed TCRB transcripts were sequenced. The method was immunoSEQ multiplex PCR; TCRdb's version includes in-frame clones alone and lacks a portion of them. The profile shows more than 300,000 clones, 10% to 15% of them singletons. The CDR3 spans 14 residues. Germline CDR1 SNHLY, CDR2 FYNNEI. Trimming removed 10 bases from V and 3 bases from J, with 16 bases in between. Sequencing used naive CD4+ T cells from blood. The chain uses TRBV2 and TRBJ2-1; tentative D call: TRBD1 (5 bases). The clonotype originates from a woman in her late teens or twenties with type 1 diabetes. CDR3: CATQDSRFYNEQFF. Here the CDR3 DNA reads TGTGCCACACAGGATTCGCGCTTCTACAATGAGCAGTTCTTC.